This T cell receptor beta chain was documented in a study of blood T cell dynamics during melanoma immunotherapy. TCRdb's copy holds only in-frame clones and misses some; the assay was immunoSEQ multiplex PCR. The table has roughly 7,300 clones, around 84% seen once; the top ten hold approximately 14%. As for time point: week 3, after first cycle of checkpoint inhibitor. Patients had no prior systemic cancer treatment, immunosuppressants or other active cancers. The CDR3 is made up of 15 amino acids. Trimming removed 3 bases from V and 4 bases from J; junction bases left unmatched: 5. Germline V CDR1 and CDR2: MNHEY, SVGAGI.

This material consisted of blood, taken from a patient treated with checkpoint blockade. The TCR comes from a human donor with melanoma. V is TRBV6-5 and J is TRBJ2-1; TRBD1 agrees at 8 bases. The CDR3 region has the DNA TGTGCCAGCAGTTATGAACAGGGGGGATACAATGAGCAGTTCTTC. Translated, it gives CASSYEQGGYNEQFF.